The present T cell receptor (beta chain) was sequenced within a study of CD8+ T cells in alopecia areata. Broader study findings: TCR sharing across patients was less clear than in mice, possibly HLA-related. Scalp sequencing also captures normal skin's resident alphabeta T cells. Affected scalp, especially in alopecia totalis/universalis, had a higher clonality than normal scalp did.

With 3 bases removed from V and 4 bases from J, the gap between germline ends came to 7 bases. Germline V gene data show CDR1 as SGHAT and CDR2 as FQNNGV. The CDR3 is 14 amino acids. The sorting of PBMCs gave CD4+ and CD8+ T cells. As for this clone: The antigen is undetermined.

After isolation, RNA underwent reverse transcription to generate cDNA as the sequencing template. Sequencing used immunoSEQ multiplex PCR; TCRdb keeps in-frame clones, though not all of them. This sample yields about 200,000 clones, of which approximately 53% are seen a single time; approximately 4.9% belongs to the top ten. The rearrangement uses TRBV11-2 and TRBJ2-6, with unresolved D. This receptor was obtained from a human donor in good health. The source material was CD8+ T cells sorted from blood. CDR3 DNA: TGTGCCAGCAGCTTCTGGTCCGGGGCCAACGTCCTGACTTTC. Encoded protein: CASSFWSGANVLTF.